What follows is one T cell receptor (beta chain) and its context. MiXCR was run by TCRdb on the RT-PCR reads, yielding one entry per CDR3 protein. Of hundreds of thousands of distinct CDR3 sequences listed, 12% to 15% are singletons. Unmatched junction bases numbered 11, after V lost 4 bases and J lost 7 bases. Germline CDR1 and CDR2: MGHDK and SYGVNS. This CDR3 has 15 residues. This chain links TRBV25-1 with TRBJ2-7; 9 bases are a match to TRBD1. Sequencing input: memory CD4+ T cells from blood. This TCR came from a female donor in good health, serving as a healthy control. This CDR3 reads CASSGRDREFGEQYF. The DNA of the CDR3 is TGTGCCAGCAGTGGCCGGGACAGGGAATTCGGGGAGCAGTACTTC.